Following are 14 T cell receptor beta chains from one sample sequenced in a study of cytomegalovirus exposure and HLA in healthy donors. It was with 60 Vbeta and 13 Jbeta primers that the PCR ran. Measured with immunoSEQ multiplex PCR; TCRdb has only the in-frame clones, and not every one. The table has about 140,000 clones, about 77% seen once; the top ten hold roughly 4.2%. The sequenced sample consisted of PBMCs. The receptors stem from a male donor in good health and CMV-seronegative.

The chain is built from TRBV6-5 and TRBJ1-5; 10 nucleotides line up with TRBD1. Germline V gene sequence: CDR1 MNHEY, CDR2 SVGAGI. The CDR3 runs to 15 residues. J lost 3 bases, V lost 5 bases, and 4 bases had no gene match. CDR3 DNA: TGTGCCAGCAGTCCCGGGACAGGGGCCAATCAGCCCCAGCATTTT. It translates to CASSPGTGANQPQHF.

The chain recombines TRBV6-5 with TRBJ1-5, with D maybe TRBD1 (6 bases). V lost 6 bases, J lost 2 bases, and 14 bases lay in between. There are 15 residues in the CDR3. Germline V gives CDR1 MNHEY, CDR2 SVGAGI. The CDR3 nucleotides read TGTGCCAGCAGGGAGGCAGGGGCTGGCAATCAGCCCCAGCATTTT. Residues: CASREAGAGNQPQHF.

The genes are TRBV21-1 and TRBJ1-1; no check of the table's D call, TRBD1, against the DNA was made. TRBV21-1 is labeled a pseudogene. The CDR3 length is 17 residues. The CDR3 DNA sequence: TGTGCCAGCAGCCTCGGGACAGGGACGAAAAGGGGCACTGAAGCTTTCTTT. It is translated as CASSLGTGTKRGTEAFF.

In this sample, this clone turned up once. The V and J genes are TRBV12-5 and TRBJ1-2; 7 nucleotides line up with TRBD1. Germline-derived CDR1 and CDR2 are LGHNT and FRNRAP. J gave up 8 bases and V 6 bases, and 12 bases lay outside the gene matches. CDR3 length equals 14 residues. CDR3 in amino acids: CASGPLAGTAGYTF. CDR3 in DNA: TGTGCTAGTGGGCCCCTAGCCGGGACAGCCGGCTACACCTTC.

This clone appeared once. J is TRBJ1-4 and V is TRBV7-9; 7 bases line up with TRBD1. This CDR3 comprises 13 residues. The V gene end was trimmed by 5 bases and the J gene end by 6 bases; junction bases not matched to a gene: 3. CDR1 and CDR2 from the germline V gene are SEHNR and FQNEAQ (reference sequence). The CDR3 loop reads CASSGTAYEKLFF. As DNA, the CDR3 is TGTGCCAGCAGCGGGACAGCTTATGAAAAACTGTTTTTT.

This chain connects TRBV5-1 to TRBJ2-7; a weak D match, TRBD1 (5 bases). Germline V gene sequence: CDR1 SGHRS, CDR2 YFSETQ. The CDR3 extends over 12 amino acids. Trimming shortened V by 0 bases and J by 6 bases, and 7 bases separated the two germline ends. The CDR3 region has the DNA TGCGCCAGCAGCTTGGTTGACAGCGAGCAGTACTTC. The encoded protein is CASSLVDSEQYF.

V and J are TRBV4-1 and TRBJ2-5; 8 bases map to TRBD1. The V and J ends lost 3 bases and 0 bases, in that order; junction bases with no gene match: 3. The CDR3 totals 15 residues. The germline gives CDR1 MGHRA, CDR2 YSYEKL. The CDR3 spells CASSHGDRYQETQYF. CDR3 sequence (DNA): TGCGCCAGCAGCCACGGGGACAGGTACCAAGAGACCCAGTACTTC.

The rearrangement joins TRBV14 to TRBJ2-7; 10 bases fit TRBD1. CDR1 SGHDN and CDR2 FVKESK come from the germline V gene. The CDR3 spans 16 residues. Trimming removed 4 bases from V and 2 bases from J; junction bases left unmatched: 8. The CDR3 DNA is TGTGCCAGCAGCCCAACCGGGACAGGGGCGGCCTACGAGCAGTACTTC. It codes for CASSPTGTGAAYEQYF.

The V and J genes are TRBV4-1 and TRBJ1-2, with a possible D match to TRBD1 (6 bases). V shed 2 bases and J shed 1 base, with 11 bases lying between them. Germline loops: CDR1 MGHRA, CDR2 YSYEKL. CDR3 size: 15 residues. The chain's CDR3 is CASSQPTRGNYGYTF. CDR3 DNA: TGCGCCAGCAGCCAACCCACCAGGGGTAACTATGGCTACACCTTC.

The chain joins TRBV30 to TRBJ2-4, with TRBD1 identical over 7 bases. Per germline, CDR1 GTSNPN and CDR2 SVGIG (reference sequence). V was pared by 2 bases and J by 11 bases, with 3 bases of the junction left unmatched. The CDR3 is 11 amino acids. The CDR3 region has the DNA TGTGCCTGGAGTTACAGGGGTTTTCAGTACTTC. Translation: CAWSYRGFQYF.

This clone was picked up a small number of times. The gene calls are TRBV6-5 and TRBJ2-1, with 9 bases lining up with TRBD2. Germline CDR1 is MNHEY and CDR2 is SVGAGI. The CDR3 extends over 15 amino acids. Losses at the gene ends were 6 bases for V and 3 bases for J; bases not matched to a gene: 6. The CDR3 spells CASSELAGDYNEQFF. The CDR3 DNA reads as TGTGCCAGCAGCGAACTAGCGGGTGACTACAATGAGCAGTTCTTC.

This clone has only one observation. CDR3 coding DNA: TGTGCCAGCAATCGCCCGGGTCCCGGGGAGCAGTTCTTC. It is translated as CASNRPGPGEQFF. The genes are TRBV27 and TRBJ2-1; D is ambiguous. Per germline, CDR1 MNHEY and CDR2 SMNVEV (reference sequence). V was trimmed by 7 bases and J by 10 bases, leaving 17 bases between them. This CDR3 is 13 amino acids long.

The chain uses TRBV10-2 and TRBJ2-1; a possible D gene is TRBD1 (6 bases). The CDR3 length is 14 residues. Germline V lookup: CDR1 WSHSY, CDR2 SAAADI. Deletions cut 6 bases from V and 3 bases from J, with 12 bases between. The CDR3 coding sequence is TGCGCCAGCAGCGAAAACAGGGACTACAATGAGCAGTTCTTC. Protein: CASSENRDYNEQFF.

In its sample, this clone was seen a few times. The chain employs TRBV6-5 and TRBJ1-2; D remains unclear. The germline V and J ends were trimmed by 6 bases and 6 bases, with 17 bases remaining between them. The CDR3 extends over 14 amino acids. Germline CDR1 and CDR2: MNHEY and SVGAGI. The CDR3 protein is CASRFGLEGDGYTF. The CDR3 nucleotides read TGTGCCAGCAGATTCGGGCTAGAGGGTGATGGCTACACCTTC.